This T cell receptor (beta chain) comes out of a study of T cell responses to AZD1222 COVID-19 vaccine. This clone was detected once. Its specificity is unknown. The CDR3 covers 16 residues. Germline V gives CDR1 WSHSY, CDR2 SAAADI. V gave up 6 bases and J gave up 5 bases; unmatched junction bases: 11. Only in-frame clones appear in the TCRdb table, and some are missing; sequencing was by immunoSEQ multiplex PCR. This sample has 75,000 to 90,000 clones, with roughly 90% found just once. Study-wide points: Spike-wide coverage was observed for vaccine-associated CD4 TCRs, with dominant responses at 160-218 and 743-854. A rise in Spike-specific TCR breadth and depth followed two AZD1222 doses. Seropositive AZD1222 recipients at baseline numbered only 5 to 7. White British donors predominated, females outnumbered males, and clonal diversity was possibly underestimated.

The material was peripheral blood, obtained 28 days after the second AZD1222 dose. This sequence joins TRBV10-2 and TRBJ1-5, with 9 bases aligning to TRBD1. The clonotype comes from an adult who received the AZD1222 COVID-19 vaccine. This CDR3 reads CASSKQGASGDQPQHF. The CDR3 DNA reads TGCGCCAGCAGCAAACAGGGGGCGTCGGGTGATCAGCCCCAGCATTTT.